This T cell receptor beta chain was identified in a study of identical twins (dated by TCRdb to 2015 to 2016). With respect to the entire study: To test whether fetal clonotypes persist, the study used deep sequencing on TCR alpha and beta repertoires from monozygotic twins, unrelated adults of various ages, and cord blood. Replicate twin experiments were performed at different times using different library preparation protocols to rule out contamination. What the study reported, not specific to this receptor: Compared with coincidental sharing between unrelated individuals, out-of-frame TCR alpha sequences shared between twins had an excess of sequences with low generation probability. In monozygotic twins, out-of-frame TCR alpha sharing was systematically underestimated by recombination models, although the models agreed with sharing between unrelated individuals. A weaker excess of twin sharing was found in beta out-of-frame sequences because the signal-to-noise ratio was lowered by fewer shared sequences. Conclusions relied on cross-sectional statistical analysis, since the same donors could not be followed over many years. Invariant T cells such as MAIT and iNKT could partly confound zero-insertion analyses, although diverse VJ usage argued against such confounding for most clonotypes. Abundant cord blood beta clonotypes had fewer insertions, young adult naive repertoires showed a similar but weaker trend, and memory repertoires showed no such trend.

Every donor was a healthy Caucasian. Three pairs of female monozygotic twins, all aged about 18 to 30 years, made up the twin cohort. Miltenyi CD45RO+ enrichment and human naive T-cell isolation kits were used to isolate memory (CD45RO+) and naive T cells from PBMC. The trim is 2 bases for V and 1 base for J, with a gap of 13 bases between the germline ends. Including cysteine and phenylalanine, the CDR3 has 16 amino acids. Here the CDR3 DNA is all that survives: 48 bases in frame from base 1. The germline V gene yields MGHRA for CDR1 and YSYEKL for CDR2. This clonotype has at least ten counts. Its recognized antigen is unknown. Per-nucleotide qualities are absent, and no much larger clonotype sits a single base away. Libraries came from 5' RACE. Sequencer: Illumina HiSeq 2000. A universal primer binding site was introduced by template switching, and a unique molecular identifier was present in the final cDNA, enabling accurate counting of TCR cDNA molecules. Specific primers in the conserved constant-segment region were used to synthesize first-strand cDNA for TCR alpha and beta chains. Each cDNA library was double barcoded, with a SMART-Mk sample barcode plus Illumina barcodes, to control for contamination. TruSeq adapter sequences along with Illumina sample barcodes were introduced in two successive PCR steps. The TCR alpha and beta cDNA libraries were sequenced on the Illumina HiSeq platform using custom primers. Regarding the original processing steps: Raw reads were processed with MiGEC to extract unique molecular identifiers, and MiXCR was used to determine CDR3 positions. Recombination models were inferred per individual with the repgenHMM and IGoR tools using an EM algorithm. The analysis of shared clonotypes was done with the tcR package in R, with sharing normalized by the product of cloneset sizes. To study raw recombination free of thymic and clonal selection effects, out-of-frame nonproductive sequences were analyzed. TCRdb itself trimmed the public reads at Q25 with fastp, ran MiXCR and retained productive beta chains. Under each unique CDR3 protein, matching rows form one entry showing the most common genes and DNA. The V and J calls reflect TCRdb's pipeline rather than the authors' work. A total of 250,000 to 350,000 distinct CDR3 sequences appear in this sample, about 8.9% of them only once. The biggest ten clones account for approximately 2.1% of the sample.

The sample was also reused in another study, on yellow fever vaccine responses in identical twins. That second publication adds: The authors reported that the T cell response to vaccination in identical twins appeared partly convergent and partly personalized. The study precisely tracked vaccine-responding T cell clones in identical twins.

The V and J genes are TRBV4-1 and TRBJ2-3; the D region possibly corresponds to TRBD2 (6 bases align). The TCR was taken from a young woman in good health. The specimen was memory (CD45RO+) T cells sorted from blood. According to the study, the label for this sample's cell subset or site signals: CD45RO+ enriched T cells. The CDR3 reads CASSQRLAARTDTQYF. The base sequence is TGCGCCAGCAGCCAAAGGTTAGCGGCGCGCACAGATACGCAGTATTTT.